This T cell receptor beta chain was observed in a study of T cell repertoires in cytomegalovirus infection. TCRdb independently ran MiXCR on the reads; one entry per CDR3 protein. The sample has 740,000 or so distinct CDR3 sequences, roughly a third seen once. This clonotype showed up just a few times. The receptor was derived from a human donor in good health (CMV status not recorded). Some clones in this sample may be carry-over from other donors' samples. The sample taken for sequencing was PBMCs.

The CDR3 DNA follows: TGTGCCAGCAGTGAACCCAAGGGACGGAATAATTCACCCCTCCACTTT. Residues: CASSEPKGRNNSPLHF. J is TRBJ1-6 and V is TRBV25-1, with D perhaps TRBD1 (5 bases). Per germline, CDR1 MGHDK and CDR2 SYGVNS. The CDR3 has 16 residues. Between the trimmed V and J ends, which lost 2 bases and 5 bases, there was a span of 13 bases.